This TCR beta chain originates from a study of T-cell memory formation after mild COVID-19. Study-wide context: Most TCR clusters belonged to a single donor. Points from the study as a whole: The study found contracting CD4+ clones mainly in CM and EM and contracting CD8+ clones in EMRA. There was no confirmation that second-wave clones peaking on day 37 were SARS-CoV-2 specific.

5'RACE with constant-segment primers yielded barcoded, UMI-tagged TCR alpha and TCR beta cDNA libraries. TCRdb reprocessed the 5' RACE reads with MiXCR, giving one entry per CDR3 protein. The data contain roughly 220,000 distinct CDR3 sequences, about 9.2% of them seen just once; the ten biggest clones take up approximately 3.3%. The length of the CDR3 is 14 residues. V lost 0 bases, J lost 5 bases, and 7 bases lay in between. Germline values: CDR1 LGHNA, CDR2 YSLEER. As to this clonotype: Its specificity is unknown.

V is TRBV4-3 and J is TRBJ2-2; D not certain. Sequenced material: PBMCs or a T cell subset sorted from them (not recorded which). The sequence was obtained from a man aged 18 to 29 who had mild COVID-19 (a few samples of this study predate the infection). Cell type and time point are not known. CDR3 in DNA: TGCGCCAGCAGCCAAGATGGGGATACCGGGGAGCTGTTTTTT. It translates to CASSQDGDTGELFF.